What follows are 14 T cell receptor beta chains derived from one specimen sequenced in a study of shared clonotypes between healthy human individuals. The naive CD8 population came from CD45RO-negative cells selected for CCR7, without terminally differentiated effector memory CD45RA+ cells. Clones were read by immunoSEQ multiplex PCR, and TCRdb kept only the in-frame ones, dropping some. This table has hundreds of thousands of clones, 95% appearing once. The sample comprised naive CD8+ T cells sorted from blood. Receptors were obtained from a woman in her thirties in good health.

V is TRBV5-4 and J is TRBJ2-7; the match to TRBD1 covers 10 bases. This CDR3 contains 14 residues. Trimming took 4 bases from V and 3 from J; bases not matched to a gene: 4. The germline V gene has CDR1 SGHNT and CDR2 YYREEE (reference sequence). The CDR3 DNA follows: TGTGCCAGCAGCCCCGGGACAGGGGTCTACGAGCAGTACTTC. It is translated as CASSPGTGVYEQYF. Drawing the rest from reference TRBV5-4 and TRBJ2-7, the complete variable domain is ETGVTQSPTHLIKTRGQQVTLRCSSQSGHNTVSWYQQALGQGPQFIFQYYREEENGRGNFPPRFSGLQFPNYSSELNVNALELDDSALYLCASSPGTGVYEQYFGPGTRLTVT.

The DNA for the CDR3 is TGTGCCAGCAGCGTAGGGCCAGCGGGCTACGAGCAGTACTTC. Translated, it gives CASSVGPAGYEQYF. The V gene is TRBV9, the J gene TRBJ2-7; TRBD2 might be the D (6 bases). Deletions cut 0 bases from V and 3 bases from J, with 10 bases between. The CDR3 is 14 amino acids. The germline gives CDR1 SGDLS, CDR2 YYNGEE.

Here the CDR3 reads CASSPLAERYNEQFF. As DNA, the CDR3 is TGTGCCAGCAGCCCACTAGCGGAGAGATACAATGAGCAGTTCTTC. The chain employs TRBV11-3 and TRBJ2-1; 8 bases are a match to TRBD2. The junction had 7 bases not matched to a gene; V was cut back by 5 bases and J by 4 bases. The CDR3 has 15 amino acids. CDR1 SGHNT and CDR2 YENEEA come from the germline V gene.

This clone is a singleton in its sample. This chain uses TRBV4-1 with TRBJ1-3; D is unresolved. This CDR3 has 16 residues. The ends were cut back, 0 bases at V and 0 bases at J, with 9 bases in the middle. CDR1 and CDR2 (germline): MGHRA, YSYEKL. The CDR3 loop is CASSQDWRGSGNTIYF. In nucleotides, the CDR3 is TGCGCCAGCAGCCAAGACTGGCGGGGCTCTGGAAACACCATATATTTT.

The chain uses TRBV9 and TRBJ1-4; the D gene is possibly TRBD1 (5 bases). The germline V gene encodes CDR1 SGDLS and CDR2 YYNGEE. The V end lost 4 bases, the J end lost 1 base, and 11 bases lay between the germline ends. The CDR3 spans 15 residues. CDR3 in DNA: TGTGCCAGCAGCCTAGGTAGGGGAACTAATGAAAAACTGTTTTTT. Encoded protein: CASSLGRGTNEKLFF.

J is TRBJ2-2 and V is TRBV4-1; TRBD2 matches 9 bases. Germline CDR1 reads MGHRA; CDR2 reads YSYEKL. The CDR3 totals 16 residues. With 1 base clipped from V and 5 bases from J, the junction kept 5 bases outside the gene matches. CDR3 region: CASSQVSGRGTGELFF. DNA of the CDR3: TGCGCCAGCAGCCAAGTTAGCGGGAGAGGGACCGGGGAGCTGTTTTTT.

The V gene is TRBV18, the J gene TRBJ2-7, with TRBD1 identical over 7 bases. From germline, CDR1 is KGHSH and CDR2 LQKENI. Trimming removed 2 bases from V and 2 bases from J; junction bases left unmatched: 9. This CDR3 is 16 amino acids long. This CDR3 reads CASSPNKGGGAYEQYF. For the CDR3, the DNA is TGTGCCAGCTCACCAAATAAAGGGGGCGGTGCCTACGAGCAGTACTTC.

This rearrangement joins TRBV7-8 to TRBJ2-7; no clear D gene. The length of the CDR3 is 13 residues. V lost 1 base to trimming and J lost 1 base, with 5 bases between them. Germline-derived CDR1 and CDR2 are SGHVS and FQNEAQ. DNA for the CDR3: TGTGCCAGCAGCTTAGACAGTTCCTACGAGCAGTACTTC. This sequence encodes CASSLDSSYEQYF.

This clone was recorded only once. This rearrangement joins TRBV28 to TRBJ1-1, with no clear D. Germline V gene sequence: CDR1 MDHEN, CDR2 SYDVKM. V was clipped by 6 bases and J by 1 base, with 15 bases between them. The CDR3 runs to 15 residues. The CDR3 sequence is CASRSRVGENTEAFF. The CDR3 bases are TGTGCCAGCAGATCCCGGGTCGGGGAGAACACTGAAGCTTTCTTT.

The chain carries TRBV19 and TRBJ2-1; 7 bases are shared with TRBD1. The CDR3 is made up of 12 amino acids. V gave up 5 bases and J gave up 10 bases; unmatched junction bases: 5. Germline V gives CDR1 LNHDA, CDR2 SQIVND (reference sequence). CDR3 residues: CASSFTGEEQFF. CDR3 coding DNA: TGTGCCAGTAGTTTCACAGGGGAAGAGCAGTTCTTC.

The rearrangement uses TRBV5-4 and TRBJ2-1; D remains ambiguous. Trimming removed 1 base from V and 5 bases from J, with 10 bases in between. The CDR3 sequence is 14 residues long. The V gene's germline CDR1 is SGHNT and CDR2 YYREEE (reference sequence). In DNA form, the CDR3 reads TGTGCCAGCAGCTTGTGGGCAGCCCACAATGAGCAGTTCTTC. Translation gives CASSLWAAHNEQFF.

This rearrangement joins TRBV27 to TRBJ2-1; the match to TRBD2 covers 12 bases. This CDR3 comprises 16 residues. V lost 2 bases, J lost 10 bases, and 9 bases stayed unmatched. Looked up from germline, CDR1 is MNHEY and CDR2 is SMNVEV (reference sequence). CDR3 in DNA: TGTGCCAGCAGTTTAACCCTAGCGGGAGGGTCTAGGGAGCAGTTCTTC. Protein product: CASSLTLAGGSREQFF.

About this clone itself: A read error may produce the germline difference seen at one junction end. V and J are TRBV7-9 and TRBJ2-7, with D unclear. The germline gives CDR1 SEHNR, CDR2 FQNEAQ (reference sequence). The length of the CDR3 is 11 residues. The CDR3 is CASSPSDEQYF. The CDR3 region has the DNA TGTGCCAGCAGCCCCTCCGACGAGCAGTACTTC. The full variable domain, with the rest looked up from reference TRBV7-9 and TRBJ2-7, is DTGVSQNPRHKITKRGQNVTFRCDPISEHNRLYWYRQTLGQGPEFLTYFQNEAQLEKSRLLSDRFSAERPKGSFSTLEIQRTEQGDSAMYLCASSPSDEQYFGPGTRLTVT.

This sequence joins TRBV7-3 and TRBJ2-7, with 13 positions matching TRBD2. In germline, CDR1 is SGHTA, CDR2 FQGTGA. This CDR3 has 22 amino acids. The J segment lost 4 bases and the V segment lost 5 bases, leaving 26 bases of the junction unmatched. CDR3: CASSLRPARELAGGHRVYEQYF. The CDR3 region has the DNA TGTGCCAGCAGCCTCCGACCAGCCCGCGAACTAGCGGGAGGGCATAGGGTTTACGAGCAGTACTTC. Together with reference TRBV7-3 and TRBJ2-7, the CDR3 gives the full variable domain: GAGVSQTPSNKVTEKGKYVELRCDPISGHTALYWYRQSLGQGPEFLIYFQGTGAADDSGLPNDRFFAVRPEGSVSTLKIQRTERGDSAVYLCASSLRPARELAGGHRVYEQYFGPGTRLTVT.